The clone carrying this T cell receptor beta chain occurred once. The antigen remains unidentified. RNA was extracted with the RNeasy kit, and a quantity of about 0.45 to 1 ug was reverse transcribed using random hexamers. TCRdb ran MiXCR on the immunoSEQ multiplex PCR reads and lists one entry per CDR3 protein. In the table there are approximately 190,000 distinct CDR3 sequences, approximately 96% of which are singletons. The sample originates from a study of CD8 T cells in Susac syndrome. Study-wide results and caveats: The CD4+ T cell repertoires, which came from Susac syndrome patients, showed no sign of clonal expansion.

The CDR3 has 12 residues. Germline-derived CDR1 and CDR2 are DFQATT and SNEGSKA (reference sequence). The chain links TRBV20-1 to TRBJ1-4; no firm D call. The sample taken for sequencing was CD4+ T cells from PBMCs. The TCR comes from a human donor with Susac syndrome. The CDR3 coding sequence is TGCAGCATACCAGGCACTAATGAAAAACTGTTTTTT. Protein: CSIPGTNEKLFF.